The text below deals with one TCR beta chain. This sample is part of a study of shared clonotypes between healthy human individuals. Study in general: With ages of 18 to 49, the donors were a couple of women and three men.

The assay was immunoSEQ multiplex PCR, and TCRdb's table has in-frame clones only and misses some. The data show 650,000 to 800,000 clones, roughly 72% seen once. Germline values: CDR1 LNHNV, CDR2 YYDKDF (reference sequence). The CDR3 contains 15 residues. After removal of 1 base from V and 5 bases from J, the junction contained 6 bases not matched to a gene. The sequence derives from a young woman in good health. Source material: memory CD4+ T cells sorted from blood. Subset denoted: CD45RA-negative fraction. This chain connects TRBV15 to TRBJ2-3; 7 bases fit TRBD2. CDR3 amino acids: CATSRGSGWLDTQYF. The CDR3 DNA sequence: TGTGCCACCAGCAGAGGTAGCGGGTGGTTAGATACGCAGTATTTT. Full variable domain (missing parts from reference TRBV15 and TRBJ2-3): DAMVIQNPRYQVTQFGKPVTLSCSQTLNHNVMYWYQQKSSQAPKLLFHYYDKDFNNEADTPDNFQSRRPNTSFCFLDIRSPGLGDTAMYLCATSRGSGWLDTQYFGPGTRLTVL.